This TCR beta chain is drawn from a study of T cell responses to AZD1222 COVID-19 vaccine. The study, taken as a whole, reports: Spike-spanning, vaccine-associated CD4 TCRs were dominant at 160-218 and 743-854.

TCRdb's table, derived via immunoSEQ multiplex PCR, lists solely in-frame clones and lacks some. The sample lists around 100,000 clones, about 90% occurring once. As concerns this clone: Its cognate antigen is unknown.

Germline CDR1 and CDR2: SGHDN and FVKESK. The CDR3 is 17 amino acids. V lost 4 bases and J lost 5; bases outside the gene matches: 15. This sample comprised peripheral blood, obtained on day 0 of MenACWY control vaccination. This receptor was taken from an adult in good health. The chain uses TRBV14 and TRBJ1-2; 8 nucleotides agree with TRBD1. Here the CDR3 DNA reads TGTGCCAGCAGCCCTCGGCGTGGACAGGGTGTAGGGTATGGCTACACCTTC. Encoded protein: CASSPRRGQGVGYGYTF.